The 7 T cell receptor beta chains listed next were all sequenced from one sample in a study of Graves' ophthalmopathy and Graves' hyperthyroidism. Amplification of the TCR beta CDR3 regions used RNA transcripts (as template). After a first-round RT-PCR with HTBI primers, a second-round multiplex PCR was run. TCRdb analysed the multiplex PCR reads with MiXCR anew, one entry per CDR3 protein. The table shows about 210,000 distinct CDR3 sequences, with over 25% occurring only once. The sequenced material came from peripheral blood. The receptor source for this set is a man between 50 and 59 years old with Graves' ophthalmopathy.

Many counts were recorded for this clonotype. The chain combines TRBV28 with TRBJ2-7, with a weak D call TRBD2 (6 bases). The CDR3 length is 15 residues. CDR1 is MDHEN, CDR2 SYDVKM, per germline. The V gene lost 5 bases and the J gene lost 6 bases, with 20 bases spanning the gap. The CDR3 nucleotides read TGTGCCAGCAGTCCTGAGGCCGGACTAAACGTCGAGCAGTACTTC. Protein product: CASSPEAGLNVEQYF.

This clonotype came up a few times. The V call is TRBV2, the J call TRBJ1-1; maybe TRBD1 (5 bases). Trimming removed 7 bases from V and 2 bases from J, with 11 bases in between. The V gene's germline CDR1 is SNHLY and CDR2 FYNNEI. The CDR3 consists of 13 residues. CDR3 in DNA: TGTGCCAGCACCGGGGCGCCTAACACTGAAGCTTTCTTT. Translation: CASTGAPNTEAFF. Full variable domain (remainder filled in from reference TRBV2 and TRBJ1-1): EPEVTQTPSHQVTQMGQEVILRCVPISNHLYFYWYRQILGQKVEFLVSFYNNEISEKSEIFDDQFSVERPDGSNFTLKIRSTKLEDSAMYFCASTGAPNTEAFFGQGTRLTVV.

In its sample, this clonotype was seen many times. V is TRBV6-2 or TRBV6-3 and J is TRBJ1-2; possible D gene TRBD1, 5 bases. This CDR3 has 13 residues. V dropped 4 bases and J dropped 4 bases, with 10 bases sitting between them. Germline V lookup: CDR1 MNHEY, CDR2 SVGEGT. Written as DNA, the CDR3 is TGTGCCAGCAGTTGGGGCGGACTCTATGGCTACACCTTC. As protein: CASSWGGLYGYTF.

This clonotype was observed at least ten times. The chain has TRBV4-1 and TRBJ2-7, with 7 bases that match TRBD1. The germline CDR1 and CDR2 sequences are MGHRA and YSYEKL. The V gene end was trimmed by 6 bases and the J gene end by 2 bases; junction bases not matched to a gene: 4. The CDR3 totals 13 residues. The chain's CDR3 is CASSRDRAYEQYF. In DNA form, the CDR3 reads TGCGCCAGCAGTCGAGACAGGGCCTACGAGCAGTACTTC.

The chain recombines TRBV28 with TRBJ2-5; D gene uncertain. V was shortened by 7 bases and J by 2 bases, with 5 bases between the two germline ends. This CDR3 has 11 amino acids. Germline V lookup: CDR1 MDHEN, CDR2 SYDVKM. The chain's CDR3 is CASTLQETQYF. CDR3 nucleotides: TGTGCCAGCACCCTTCAAGAGACCCAGTACTTC.

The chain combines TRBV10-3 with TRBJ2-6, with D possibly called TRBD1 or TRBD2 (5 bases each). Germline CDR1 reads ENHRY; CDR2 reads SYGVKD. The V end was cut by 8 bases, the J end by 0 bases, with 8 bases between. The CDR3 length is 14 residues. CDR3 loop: CAIPGGSGANVLTF. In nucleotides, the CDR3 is TGTGCCATCCCTGGGGGCTCTGGGGCCAACGTCCTGACTTTC.

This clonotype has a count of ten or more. The DNA of the CDR3 is TGTGCCAGCAGTGACGGACTAGCGCTCTACGAGCAGTACTTC. This codes for CASSDGLALYEQYF. V usage is TRBV6-1 and J usage is TRBJ2-7, with TRBD2 matching over 9 bases. Per the germline V gene, CDR1 is MNHNS and CDR2 is SASEGT. The CDR3 covers 14 residues. V was clipped by 3 bases and J by 3 bases; unmatched bases: 3.